These T cell receptor beta chains were read from a single sample in a study of CD8+ T cells in alopecia areata. Only in-frame clones appear in the TCRdb table, and some are missing; sequencing was by immunoSEQ multiplex PCR. The table records around 180,000 clones, about three fifths of them present only once. The input for sequencing was CD4+ T cells sorted from blood, taken at week 24, from a patient treated with tofacitinib. The receptors were sampled from a human donor with alopecia areata. The CDR3 runs from the conserved cysteine through the conserved F or W. The order of the fields is clone size, D gene, J gene, V gene, CDR3 protein, CDR3 DNA. The D gene is left open where the match is weak. Size is omitted from some rows. Given values are once, few, many or a class for expanded clones.

- - TRBJ2-7 TRBV14 CASSQDALGVSYEQYF TGTGCCAGCAGCCAAGATGCCCTAGGGGTCTCCTACGAGCAGTACTTC
- - TRBJ1-2 TRBV30 CAWSLEYGYTF TGTGCCTGGAGCTTAGAATATGGCTACACCTTC
- TRBD1 TRBJ2-7 TRBV13 CASSTGDEQYF TGTGCCAGCTCCACAGGGGACGAGCAGTACTTC
once TRBD1 TRBJ2-7 TRBV7-8 CASSAQGRGQNEQYF TGTGCCAGCAGCGCCCAAGGCAGGGGGCAAAACGAGCAGTACTTC
- TRBD1 TRBJ1-4 TRBV30 CAWSQTGGLEKLFF TGTGCCTGGAGTCAAACAGGGGGCCTAGAAAAACTGTTTTTT
- - TRBJ2-2 TRBV29-1 CSVGSGTNTGELFF TGCAGCGTTGGGTCAGGGACGAACACCGGGGAGCTGTTTTTT
- - TRBJ2-1 TRBV7-9 CASSLGHLLAHQFF TGTGCCAGCAGCTTAGGTCATTTGTTAGCGCACCAGTTCTTC
- - TRBJ2-3 TRBV6-1 CASTPKTNPDTQYF TGTGCCAGCACCCCTAAAACGAATCCAGATACGCAGTATTTT
- TRBD1 TRBJ1-2 TRBV5-1 CASSPATGGHYGYTF TGCGCCAGCAGCCCTGCGACAGGGGGCCACTATGGCTACACCTTC
- TRBD1 TRBJ1-1 TRBV30 CAWSRQGNTEAFF TGTGCCTGGAGTCGACAGGGAAATACTGAAGCTTTCTTT
- - TRBJ1-2 TRBV5-1 CASSYDRNYGYTF TGCGCCAGCAGCTATGACAGAAACTATGGCTACACCTTC
- TRBD2 TRBJ2-3 TRBV25-1 CASSPMGSGQGTDTQYF TGTGCCAGCAGTCCGATGGGTAGCGGGCAGGGCACAGATACGCAGTATTTT
- - TRBJ2-3 TRBV2 CASTRSGDHTQYF TGTGCCAGCACACGTTCCGGGGATCATACGCAGTATTTT
few - TRBJ2-2 TRBV7-8 CASSLAKNTGELFF TGTGCCAGCAGCTTAGCGAAGAACACCGGGGAGCTGTTTTTT
- - TRBJ2-3 TRBV11-3 CASSLAGGDTDTQYF TGTGCCAGCAGCTTAGCCGGGGGCGACACAGATACGCAGTATTTT
- - TRBJ2-2 TRBV30 CACRRVTGELFF TGTGCCTGCCGCAGGGTTACCGGGGAGCTGTTTTTT
- TRBD1 TRBJ1-2 TRBV6-5 CASRRQGPANYGYTF TGTGCCAGCAGGCGACAGGGGCCTGCTAACTATGGCTACACCTTC
- - TRBJ2-6 TRBV30 CAWSYRRTGANVLTF TGTGCCTGGAGTTACCGACGGACTGGGGCCAACGTCCTGACTTTC
- TRBD1 TRBJ2-5 TRBV9 CASSVSYRGMQETQYF TGTGCCAGCAGCGTTTCGTACAGGGGTATGCAAGAGACCCAGTACTTC
- TRBD1 TRBJ2-3 TRBV5-1 CASSPTGVGMYTQYF TGCGCCAGCAGCCCGACAGGGGTAGGAATGTATACGCAGTATTTT
- - TRBJ1-1 TRBV20-1 CSAKNTEAFF TGCAGTGCTAAAAACACTGAAGCTTTCTTT
- - TRBJ2-7 TRBV5-1 CASSGGGLPYEQYF TGCGCCAGCAGCGGTGGGGGGCTTCCCTACGAGCAGTACTTC
few TRBD1 TRBJ1-1 TRBV7-2 CARDRGPNTEAFF TGTGCCAGGGACAGGGGGCCAAACACTGAAGCTTTCTTT
- TRBD1 TRBJ1-2 TRBV29-1 CSVGSQGLSDYGYTF TGCAGCGTTGGATCACAGGGGCTTAGTGACTATGGCTACACCTTC
- - TRBJ1-1 TRBV27 CASRWVGSTEAFF TGTGCCAGCAGGTGGGTGGGTAGCACTGAAGCTTTCTTT
- - TRBJ1-2 TRBV4-3 CASSQDGDSYGYTF TGCGCCAGCAGCCAAGACGGCGACAGCTATGGCTACACCTTC
few - TRBJ2-1 TRBV5-8 CASSLDHLRANEQFF TGTGCCAGCAGCTTGGATCATCTTAGGGCGAATGAGCAGTTCTTC
many - TRBJ2-3 TRBV10-3 CAISDRRQGKTDTQYF TGTGCCATCAGTGATCGGAGGCAGGGTAAAACAGATACGCAGTATTTT
few - TRBJ1-1 TRBV28 CASRTANRAEAFF TGTGCCAGCAGGACGGCGAACAGGGCTGAAGCTTTCTTT
few - TRBJ1-2 TRBV25-1 CASSDSAGANYGYTF TGTGCCAGCAGTGATTCAGCAGGGGCAAACTATGGCTACACCTTC
- - TRBJ1-1 TRBV11-3 CASSLEVWDKAFF TGTGCCAGCAGCTTAGAAGTTTGGGACAAAGCTTTCTTT